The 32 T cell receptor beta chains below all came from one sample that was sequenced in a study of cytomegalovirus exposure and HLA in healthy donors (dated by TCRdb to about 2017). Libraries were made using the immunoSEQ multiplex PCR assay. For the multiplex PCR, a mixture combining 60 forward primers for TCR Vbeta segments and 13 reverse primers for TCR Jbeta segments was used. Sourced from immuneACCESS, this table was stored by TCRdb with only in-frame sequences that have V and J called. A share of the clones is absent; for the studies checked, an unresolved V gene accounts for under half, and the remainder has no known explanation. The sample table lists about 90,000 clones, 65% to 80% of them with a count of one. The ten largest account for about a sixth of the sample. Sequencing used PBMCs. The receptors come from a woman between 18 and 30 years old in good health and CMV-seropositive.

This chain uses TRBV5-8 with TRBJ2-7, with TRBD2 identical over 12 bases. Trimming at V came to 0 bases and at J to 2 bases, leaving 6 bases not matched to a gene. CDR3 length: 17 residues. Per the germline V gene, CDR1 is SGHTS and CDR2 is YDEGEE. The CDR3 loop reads CASSLVLLAGGPYEQYF. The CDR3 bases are TGTGCCAGCAGCTTGGTCCTTCTAGCGGGAGGGCCCTACGAGCAGTACTTC.

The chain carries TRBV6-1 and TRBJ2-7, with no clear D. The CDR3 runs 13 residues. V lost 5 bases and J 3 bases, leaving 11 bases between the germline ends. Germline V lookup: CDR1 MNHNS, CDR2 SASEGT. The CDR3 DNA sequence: TGTGCCAGCAGTCAACACGTTCTCTACGAGCAGTACTTC. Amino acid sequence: CASSQHVLYEQYF.

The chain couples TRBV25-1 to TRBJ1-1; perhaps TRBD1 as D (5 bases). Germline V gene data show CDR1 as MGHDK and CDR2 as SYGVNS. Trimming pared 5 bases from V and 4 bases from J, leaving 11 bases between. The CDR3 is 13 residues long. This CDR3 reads CASSRLGGTEAFF. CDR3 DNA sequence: TGTGCCAGCAGTAGGCTGGGGGGCACTGAAGCTTTCTTT.

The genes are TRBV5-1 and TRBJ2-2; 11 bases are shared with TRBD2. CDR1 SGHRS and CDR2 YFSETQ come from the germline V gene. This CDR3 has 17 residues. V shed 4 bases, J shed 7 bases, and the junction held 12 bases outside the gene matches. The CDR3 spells CASSNLTSGIKGGELFF. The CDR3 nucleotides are TGCGCCAGCAGCAACCTGACTAGCGGGATTAAGGGCGGGGAGCTGTTTTTT.

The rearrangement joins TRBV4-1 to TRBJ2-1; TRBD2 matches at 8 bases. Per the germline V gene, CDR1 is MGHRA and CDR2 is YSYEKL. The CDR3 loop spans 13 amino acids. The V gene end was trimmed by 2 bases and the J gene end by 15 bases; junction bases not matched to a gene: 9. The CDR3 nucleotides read TGCGCCAGCAGCCAACCGGGAGGGGGGAAGGGGTTCTTC. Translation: CASSQPGGGKGFF.

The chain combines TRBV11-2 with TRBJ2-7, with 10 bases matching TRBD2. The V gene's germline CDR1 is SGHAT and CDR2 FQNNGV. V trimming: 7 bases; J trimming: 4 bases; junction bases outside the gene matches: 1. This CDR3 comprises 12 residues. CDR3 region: CASKLAGYEQYF. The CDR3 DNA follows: TGTGCCAGCAAACTAGCGGGATACGAGCAGTACTTC.

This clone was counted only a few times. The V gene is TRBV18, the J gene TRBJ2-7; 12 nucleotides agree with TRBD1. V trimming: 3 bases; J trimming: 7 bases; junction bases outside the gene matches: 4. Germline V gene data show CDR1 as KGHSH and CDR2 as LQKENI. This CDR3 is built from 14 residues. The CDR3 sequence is CASSPGTGGREQYF. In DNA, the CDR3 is TGTGCCAGCTCACCGGGGACAGGGGGCCGGGAGCAGTACTTC.

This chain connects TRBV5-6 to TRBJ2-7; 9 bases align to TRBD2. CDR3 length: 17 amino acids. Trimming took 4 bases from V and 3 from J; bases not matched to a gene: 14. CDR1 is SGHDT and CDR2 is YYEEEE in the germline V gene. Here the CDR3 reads CASSPFGSGSPFYEQYF. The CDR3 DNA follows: TGTGCCAGCAGCCCTTTTGGTAGCGGGAGTCCCTTCTACGAGCAGTACTTC.

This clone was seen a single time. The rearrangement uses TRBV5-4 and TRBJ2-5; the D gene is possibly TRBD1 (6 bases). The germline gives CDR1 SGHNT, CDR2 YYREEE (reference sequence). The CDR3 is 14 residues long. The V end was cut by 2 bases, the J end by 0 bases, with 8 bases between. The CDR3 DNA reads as TGTGCCAGCAGCTTTCAGGGGAACCAAGAGACCCAGTACTTC. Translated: CASSFQGNQETQYF.

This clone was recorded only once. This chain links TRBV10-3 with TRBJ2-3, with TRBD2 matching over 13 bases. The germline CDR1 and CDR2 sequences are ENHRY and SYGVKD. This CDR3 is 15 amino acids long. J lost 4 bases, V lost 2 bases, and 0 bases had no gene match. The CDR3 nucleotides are TGTGCCATCAGTGAGGGACTAGCGGGGGCAGATACGCAGTATTTT. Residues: CAISEGLAGADTQYF.

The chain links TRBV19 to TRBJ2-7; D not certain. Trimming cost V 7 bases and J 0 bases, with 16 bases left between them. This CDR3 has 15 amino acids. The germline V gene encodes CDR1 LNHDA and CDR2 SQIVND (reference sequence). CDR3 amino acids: CASKLRHLSSYEQYF. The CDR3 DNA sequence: TGTGCCAGTAAGTTACGACACCTAAGCTCCTACGAGCAGTACTTC.

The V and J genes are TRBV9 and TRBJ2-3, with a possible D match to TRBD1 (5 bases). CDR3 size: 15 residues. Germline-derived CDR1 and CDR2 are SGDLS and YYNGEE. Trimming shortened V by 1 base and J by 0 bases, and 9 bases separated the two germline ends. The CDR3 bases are TGTGCCAGCAGCGTATCCAGGGTCAGCACAGATACGCAGTATTTT. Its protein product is CASSVSRVSTDTQYF.

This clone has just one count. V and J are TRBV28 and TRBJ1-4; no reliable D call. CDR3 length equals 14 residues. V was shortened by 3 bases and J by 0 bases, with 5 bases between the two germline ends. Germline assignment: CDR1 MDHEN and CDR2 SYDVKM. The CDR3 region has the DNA TGTGCCAGCAGTTTTGCAGCAACTAATGAAAAACTGTTTTTT. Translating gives CASSFAATNEKLFF.

CDR3 region: CASSVSSGRVTGELFF. In DNA form, the CDR3 reads TGTGCCAGCAGCGTTTCTAGCGGGAGGGTCACCGGGGAGCTGTTTTTT. This chain uses TRBV9 with TRBJ2-2, with 12 bases identical to TRBD2. This CDR3 contains 16 residues. The V and J ends lost 2 bases and 4 bases, in that order; junction bases with no gene match: 3. Looked up from germline, CDR1 is SGDLS and CDR2 is YYNGEE.

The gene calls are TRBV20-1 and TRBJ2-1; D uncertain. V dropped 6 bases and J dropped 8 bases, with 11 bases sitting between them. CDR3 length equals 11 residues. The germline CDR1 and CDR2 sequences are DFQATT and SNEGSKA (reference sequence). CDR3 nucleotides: TGCAGTGCCGAGTCCCCGGATGAGCAGTTCTTC. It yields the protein CSAESPDEQFF.

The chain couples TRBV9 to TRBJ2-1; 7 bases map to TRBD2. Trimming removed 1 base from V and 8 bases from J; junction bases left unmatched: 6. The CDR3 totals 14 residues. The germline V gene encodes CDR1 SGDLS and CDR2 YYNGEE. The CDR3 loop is CASSVYGRVDEQFF. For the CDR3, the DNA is TGTGCCAGCAGCGTATATGGGAGGGTGGATGAGCAGTTCTTC.

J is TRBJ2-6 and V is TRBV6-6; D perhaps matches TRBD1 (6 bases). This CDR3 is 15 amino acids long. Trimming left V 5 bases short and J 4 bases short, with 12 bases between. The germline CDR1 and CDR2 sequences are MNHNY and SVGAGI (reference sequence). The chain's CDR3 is CASSPPGAGANVLTF. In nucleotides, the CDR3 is TGTGCCAGCAGTCCCCCAGGGGCCGGGGCCAACGTCCTGACTTTC.

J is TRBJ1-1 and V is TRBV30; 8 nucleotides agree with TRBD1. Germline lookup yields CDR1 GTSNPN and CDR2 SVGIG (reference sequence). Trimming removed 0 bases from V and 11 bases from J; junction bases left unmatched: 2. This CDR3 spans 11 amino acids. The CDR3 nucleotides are TGTGCCTGGAGTGTACGGGACAGGGCTTTCTTT. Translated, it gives CAWSVRDRAFF.

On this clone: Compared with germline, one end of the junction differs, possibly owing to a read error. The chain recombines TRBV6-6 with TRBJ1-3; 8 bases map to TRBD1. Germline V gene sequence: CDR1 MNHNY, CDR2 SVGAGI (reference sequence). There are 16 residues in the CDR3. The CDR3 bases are TGTGCCAGCAGTTACTCGTGGGGACAGGATGGAAGCACCATATATTTT. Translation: CASSYSWGQDGSTIYF.

DNA for the CDR3: TGTGCCAGCAGTTTTGCGGTCCAAGAGACCCAGTACTTC. Amino acids: CASSFAVQETQYF. The rearrangement links TRBV27 to TRBJ2-5; D remains unclear. Germline V gene lookup returns CDR1 MNHEY and CDR2 SMNVEV (reference sequence). The CDR3 consists of 13 residues. V was cut by 3 bases and J by 1 base, with 6 bases left in between.

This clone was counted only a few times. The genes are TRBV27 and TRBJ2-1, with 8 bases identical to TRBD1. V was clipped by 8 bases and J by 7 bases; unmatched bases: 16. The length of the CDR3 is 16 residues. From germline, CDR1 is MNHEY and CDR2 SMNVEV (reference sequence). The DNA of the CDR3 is TGTGCCAGCCAGGGGGCGTCTCAGGGGGAAACTAATGAGCAGTTCTTC. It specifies CASQGASQGETNEQFF.

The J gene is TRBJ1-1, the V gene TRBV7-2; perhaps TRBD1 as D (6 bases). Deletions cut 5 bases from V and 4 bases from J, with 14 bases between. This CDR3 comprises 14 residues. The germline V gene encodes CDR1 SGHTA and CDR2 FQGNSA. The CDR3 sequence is CASSQQGMGTEAFF. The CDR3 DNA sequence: TGTGCCAGCAGCCAACAGGGTATGGGCACTGAAGCTTTCTTT.

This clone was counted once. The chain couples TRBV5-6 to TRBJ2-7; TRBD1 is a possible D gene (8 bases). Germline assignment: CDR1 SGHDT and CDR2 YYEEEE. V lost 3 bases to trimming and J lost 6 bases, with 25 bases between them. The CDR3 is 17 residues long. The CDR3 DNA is TGTGCCAGCAGCTCCCTAGGGGAGCGGGGACAGGTCGGCGAGCAGTACTTC. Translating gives CASSSLGERGQVGEQYF.

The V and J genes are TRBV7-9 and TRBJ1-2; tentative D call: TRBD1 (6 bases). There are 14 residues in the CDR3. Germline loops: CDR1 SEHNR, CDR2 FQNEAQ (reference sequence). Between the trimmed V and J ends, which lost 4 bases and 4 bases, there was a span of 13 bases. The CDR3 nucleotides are TGTGCCAGCAGCTCGGGCACAGGGACCTATGGCTACACCTTC. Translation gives CASSSGTGTYGYTF.

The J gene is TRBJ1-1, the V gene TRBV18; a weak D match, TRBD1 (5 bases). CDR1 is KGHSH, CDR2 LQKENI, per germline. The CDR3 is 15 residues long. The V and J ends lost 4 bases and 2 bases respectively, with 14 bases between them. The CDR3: CASSQGRGGNTEAFF. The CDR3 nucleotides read TGTGCCAGCTCACAGGGGAGGGGAGGCAACACTGAAGCTTTCTTT.

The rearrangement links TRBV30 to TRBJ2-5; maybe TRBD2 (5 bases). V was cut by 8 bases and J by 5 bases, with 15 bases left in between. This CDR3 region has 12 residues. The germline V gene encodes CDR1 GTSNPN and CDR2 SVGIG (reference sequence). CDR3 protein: CAGRTGVETQYF. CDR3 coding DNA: TGTGCCGGCCGGACCGGGGTGGAGACCCAGTACTTC.

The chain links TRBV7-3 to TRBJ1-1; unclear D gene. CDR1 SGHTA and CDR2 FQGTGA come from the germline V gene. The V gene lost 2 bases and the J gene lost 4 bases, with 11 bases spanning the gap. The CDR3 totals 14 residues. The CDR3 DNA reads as TGTGCCAGCAGCTTACTTGGAGGGCCCACTGAAGCTTTCTTT. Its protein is CASSLLGGPTEAFF.

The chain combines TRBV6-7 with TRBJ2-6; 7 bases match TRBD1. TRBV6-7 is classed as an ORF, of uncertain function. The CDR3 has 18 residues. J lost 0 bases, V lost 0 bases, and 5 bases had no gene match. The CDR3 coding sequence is TGTGCCAGCAGTTACTCGACAACAGGGGCCTCTGGGGCCAACGTCCTGACTTTC. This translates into CASSYSTTGASGANVLTF.

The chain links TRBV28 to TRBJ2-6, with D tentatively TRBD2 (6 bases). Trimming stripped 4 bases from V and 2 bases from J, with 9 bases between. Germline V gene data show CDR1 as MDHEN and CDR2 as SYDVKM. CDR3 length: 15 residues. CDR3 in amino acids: CASSSGGPGANVLTF. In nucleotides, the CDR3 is TGTGCCAGCAGTTCCGGGGGTCCTGGGGCCAACGTCCTGACTTTC.

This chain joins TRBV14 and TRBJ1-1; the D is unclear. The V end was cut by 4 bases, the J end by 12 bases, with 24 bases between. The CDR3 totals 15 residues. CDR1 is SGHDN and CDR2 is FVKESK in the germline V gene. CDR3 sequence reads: CASSLGPLGGPGTFF. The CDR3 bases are TGTGCCAGCAGCCTCGGCCCTCTTGGCGGCCCCGGAACTTTCTTT.

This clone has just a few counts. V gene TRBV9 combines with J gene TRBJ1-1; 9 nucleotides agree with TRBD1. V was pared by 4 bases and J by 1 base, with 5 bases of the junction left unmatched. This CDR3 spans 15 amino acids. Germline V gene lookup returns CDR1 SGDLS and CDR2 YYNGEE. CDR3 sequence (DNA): TGTGCCAGCAGCCCCTGGGGACAGGGGAACACTGAAGCTTTCTTT. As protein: CASSPWGQGNTEAFF.

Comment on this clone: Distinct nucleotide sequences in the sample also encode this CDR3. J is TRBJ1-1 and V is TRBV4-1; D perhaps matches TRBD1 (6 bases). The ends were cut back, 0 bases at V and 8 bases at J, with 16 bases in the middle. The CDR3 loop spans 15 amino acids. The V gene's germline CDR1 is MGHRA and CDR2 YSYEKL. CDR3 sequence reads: CASSQEGAGPTEAFF. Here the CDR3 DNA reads TGCGCCAGCAGCCAAGAGGGGGCAGGGCCCACCGAAGCTTTCTTT.